The following is a TCR beta chain sequence with its context. The CDR3 loop spans 14 amino acids. Germline values: CDR1 LNHNV, CDR2 YYDKDF (reference sequence). Trimming pared 0 bases from V and 13 bases from J, leaving 13 bases between. Across about two dozen US areas, participants ranged in age from about 18 to 89 years. Each participant's cohort was designated according to participant-reported clinical history. The entry originates in a study of blood T cell repertoires in COVID-19. Study as a whole: Both acute and convalescent COVID-19 samples were obtained from the United States, Italy and Spain.

Clones were read by immunoSEQ multiplex PCR, and TCRdb kept only the in-frame ones, dropping some. The repertoire has some 350,000 clones, over 75% of them found once; the top ten carry about 2.7%. The TCR originated in a young woman who had recovered from COVID-19. J is TRBJ1-6 and V is TRBV15; maybe TRBD1 (6 bases). Source material: PBMCs or T cells enriched from blood (not recorded which). This CDR3 reads CATSREGGAPPLHF. The CDR3 DNA follows: TGTGCCACCAGCAGAGAAGGGGGTGCCCCCCCCCTCCACTTT.